The clone carrying this TCR beta chain turned up a few times. As yet, its antigen is unknown. TCRdb ran MiXCR on the RT-PCR reads and lists one entry per CDR3 protein. This sample has around 570,000 distinct CDR3 sequences, with about 8% found just once. The data were taken from a study of response to subunit inactivated influenza vaccine. Study-wide points: Few new T cells, the authors suggested, are recruited by each seasonal influenza vaccination.

CDR3 length: 15 amino acids. The V and J ends lost 5 bases and 7 bases, in that order; junction bases with no gene match: 8. Sequences were derived from PBMCs from blood, sampled around 25 months after vaccination. The receptor was derived from a man between 50 and 69 years old who received an inactivated influenza vaccine. The J gene is TRBJ2-4, the V gene TRBV12-3 or TRBV12-4; 10 bases are a match to TRBD1. CDR3 in amino acids: CASSPPGQGWNIQYF. In DNA form, the CDR3 reads TGTGCCAGCAGTCCACCGGGACAGGGGTGGAACATTCAGTACTTC.